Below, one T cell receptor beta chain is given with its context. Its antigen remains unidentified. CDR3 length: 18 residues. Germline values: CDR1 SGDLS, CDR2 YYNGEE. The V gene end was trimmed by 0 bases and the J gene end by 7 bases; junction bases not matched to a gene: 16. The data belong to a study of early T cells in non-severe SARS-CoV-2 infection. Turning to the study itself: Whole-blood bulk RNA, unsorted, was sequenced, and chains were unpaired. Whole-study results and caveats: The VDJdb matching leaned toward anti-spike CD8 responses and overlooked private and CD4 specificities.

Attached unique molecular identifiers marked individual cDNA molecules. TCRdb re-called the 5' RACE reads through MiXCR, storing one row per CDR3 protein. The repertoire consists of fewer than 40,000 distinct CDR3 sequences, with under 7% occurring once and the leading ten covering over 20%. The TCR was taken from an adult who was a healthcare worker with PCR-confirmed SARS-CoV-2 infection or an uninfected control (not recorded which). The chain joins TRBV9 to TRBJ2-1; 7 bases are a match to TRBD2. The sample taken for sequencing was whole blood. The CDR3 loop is CASSVGSMGEGRFNEQFF. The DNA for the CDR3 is TGTGCCAGCAGCGTAGGATCTATGGGGGAGGGCCGGTTTAATGAGCAGTTCTTC.